The 16 T cell receptor beta chains reported below all come from one sample, sequenced in a study of T cell responses to AZD1222 COVID-19 vaccine. TCRdb's copy holds only in-frame clones and misses some; the assay was immunoSEQ multiplex PCR. The top ten clones hold roughly a tenth of a sample with fewer than 150,000 clones, 80% to 90% of them seen once. Specimen: peripheral blood, collected 28 days after the second AZD1222 dose. The receptors come from an adult who received the AZD1222 COVID-19 vaccine.

This clone has just one count. This chain uses TRBV7-8 with TRBJ1-2; D remains ambiguous. CDR3 length: 12 amino acids. Trimming removed 5 bases from V and 7 bases from J, with 11 bases in between. From germline, CDR1 is SGHVS and CDR2 FQNEAQ. As DNA, the CDR3 is TGTGCCAGCAGCCCAGAGATAGGTGGCTACACCTTC. Residues: CASSPEIGGYTF.

There are a few counts of this clone. This chain links TRBV10-1 with TRBJ2-3, with TRBD2 matching 8 bases. The CDR3 is 15 residues long. J was trimmed by 1 base and V by 6 bases; bases with no gene match: 6. The germline V gene has CDR1 WNHNN and CDR2 SYGVQD (reference sequence). This CDR3 is CASSPVAGRTDTQYF. The CDR3 bases are TGCGCCAGCAGCCCGGTAGCGGGGCGCACAGATACGCAGTATTTT.

The chain uses TRBV6-5 and TRBJ2-2; 7 bases fit TRBD2. V shed 4 bases, J shed 1 base, and the junction held 6 bases outside the gene matches. The CDR3 totals 16 residues. The germline CDR1 and CDR2 sequences are MNHEY and SVGAGI. The CDR3 region is CASSFLAEGNTGELFF. Written as DNA, the CDR3 is TGTGCCAGCAGTTTCCTAGCGGAGGGGAACACCGGGGAGCTGTTTTTT.

This chain uses TRBV12-3 or TRBV12-4 with TRBJ2-1; D is undetermined. Trimming shortened V by 6 bases and J by 10 bases, and 10 bases separated the two germline ends. CDR3 length: 11 residues. The CDR3 reads CASSHRAEQFF. The CDR3 coding sequence is TGTGCCAGCAGCCACCGGGCCGAGCAGTTCTTC.

CDR3 amino acids: CASSLREDFTDTQYF. The CDR3 nucleotides read TGTGCCAGCAGCTTGCGAGAGGACTTCACAGATACGCAGTATTTT. The chain carries TRBV5-5 and TRBJ2-3; possibly TRBD2 for D (5 bases). The germline gives CDR1 SGHKS, CDR2 YYEKEE (reference sequence). CDR3 length: 15 residues. Trimming left V 1 base short and J 2 bases short, with 11 bases between.

This chain connects TRBV6-4 to TRBJ1-2, with 9 bases fitting TRBD1. Trimming took 0 bases from V and 8 from J; bases not matched to a gene: 7. The CDR3 runs 15 residues. Germline V gives CDR1 MRHNA, CDR2 SNTAGT. The CDR3 DNA is TGTGCCAGCAGTGACTCCGGGACAGGGAGAGGCGGCTACACCTTC. Protein: CASSDSGTGRGGYTF.

This clone was picked up one time. The chain employs TRBV5-1 and TRBJ1-4; D is unclear. Germline V gives CDR1 SGHRS, CDR2 YFSETQ. The germline V and J ends were trimmed by 0 bases and 7 bases, with 13 bases remaining between them. This CDR3 region has 15 residues. CDR3 bases: TGCGCCAGCAGCTTGGGACCGGGCGGGAGTGAAAAACTGTTTTTT. Its translation is CASSLGPGGSEKLFF.

The chain employs TRBV11-2 and TRBJ2-2; D is unresolved. This CDR3 comprises 13 residues. Germline V CDR1 and CDR2: SGHAT, FQNNGV. Between the trimmed V and J ends, which lost 2 bases and 0 bases, there was a span of 1 base. The CDR3 bases are TGTGCCAGCAGCTTAACGAACACCGGGGAGCTGTTTTTT. It yields the protein CASSLTNTGELFF.

In this sample, this clone turned up once. This sequence joins TRBV2 and TRBJ2-5, with D unresolved. CDR1 and CDR2 (germline): SNHLY, FYNNEI. This CDR3 has 13 amino acids. Trimming took 4 bases from V and 2 from J, leaving 8 bases between them. This CDR3 reads CASSGTDQETQYF. CDR3 bases: TGTGCCAGCAGTGGGACGGATCAAGAGACCCAGTACTTC.

The chain carries TRBV6-5 and TRBJ1-1; D gene ambiguous. Deletions cut 5 bases from V and 6 bases from J, with 13 bases between. The CDR3 spans 13 residues. In germline, CDR1 is MNHEY, CDR2 SVGAGI. The CDR3 loop is CASSNTGRPEAFF. The CDR3 DNA is TGTGCCAGCAGTAATACTGGTCGGCCTGAAGCTTTCTTT.

In regard to this clone: Other nucleotide sequences from this sample produce the same CDR3. The rearrangement uses TRBV6-5 and TRBJ1-1; weak D call: TRBD1 (5 bases). Trimming pared 6 bases from V and 5 bases from J, leaving 7 bases between. Germline V lookup: CDR1 MNHEY, CDR2 SVGAGI. The CDR3 is 11 residues long. The CDR3 DNA follows: TGTGCCAGCAGCCCAGGGACTGAAGCTTTCTTT. The encoded protein is CASSPGTEAFF.

The chain has TRBV6-5 and TRBJ1-3, with D uncertain. CDR1 MNHEY and CDR2 SVGAGI come from the germline V gene. V dropped 5 bases and J dropped 2 bases, with 7 bases sitting between them. The CDR3 spans 13 residues. CDR3 sequence: CASSPDTGNTIYF. The CDR3 DNA reads TGTGCCAGCAGTCCAGATACTGGAAACACCATATATTTT.

This chain joins TRBV18 and TRBJ1-3; D not resolved. Germline V gene lookup returns CDR1 KGHSH and CDR2 LQKENI. V gave up 2 bases and J gave up 4 bases, with 6 bases separating them. This CDR3 spans 13 amino acids. CDR3 sequence: CASSPSGGNTIYF. CDR3 DNA: TGTGCCAGCTCACCATCGGGCGGAAACACCATATATTTT. The full variable domain, completed using reference TRBV18 and TRBJ1-3, is NAGVMQNPRHLVRRRGQEARLRCSPMKGHSHVYWYRQLPEEGLKFMVYLQKENIIDESGMPKERFSAEFPKEGPSILRIQQVVRGDSAAYFCASSPSGGNTIYFGEGSWLTVV.

This clone came up a few times. The chain combines TRBV10-3 with TRBJ1-1; D is unclear. Trimming took 3 bases from V and 1 from J, leaving 6 bases between them. The CDR3 sequence is 13 residues long. Germline CDR1 reads ENHRY; CDR2 reads SYGVKD. In nucleotides, the CDR3 is TGTGCCATCAGTGAAAATCAGAACACTGAAGCTTTCTTT. This gives the protein CAISENQNTEAFF.

This chain connects TRBV6-5 to TRBJ1-6; no firm D call. The V end lost 3 bases, the J end lost 13 bases, and 4 bases lay between the germline ends. Germline-derived CDR1 and CDR2 are MNHEY and SVGAGI. The CDR3 sequence is 10 residues long. The CDR3 sequence: CASSYWPLHF. The CDR3 DNA reads as TGTGCCAGCAGTTATTGGCCCCTCCACTTT.

The chain recombines TRBV3-1 (or the pseudogene TRBV3-2) with TRBJ1-1; the match to TRBD1 covers 8 bases. Germline V lookup: CDR1 LGHDT, CDR2 YNNKEL (reference sequence). This CDR3 spans 13 amino acids. V dropped 8 bases and J dropped 1; count of bases not matched to a gene: 3. The DNA of the CDR3 is TGTGCCAGCCGACAGGGGACGAACACTGAAGCTTTCTTT. Protein sequence: CASRQGTNTEAFF.